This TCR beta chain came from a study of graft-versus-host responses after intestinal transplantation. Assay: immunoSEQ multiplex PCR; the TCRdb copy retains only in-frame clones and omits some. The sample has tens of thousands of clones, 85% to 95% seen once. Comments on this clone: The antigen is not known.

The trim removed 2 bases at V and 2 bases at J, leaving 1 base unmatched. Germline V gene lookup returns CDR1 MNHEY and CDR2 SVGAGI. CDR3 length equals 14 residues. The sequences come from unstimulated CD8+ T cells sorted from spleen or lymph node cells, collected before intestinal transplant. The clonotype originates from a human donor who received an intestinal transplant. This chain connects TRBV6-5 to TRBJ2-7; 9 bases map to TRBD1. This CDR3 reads CASSYGQGPYEQYF. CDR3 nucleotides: TGTGCCAGCAGTTACGGACAGGGGCCCTACGAGCAGTACTTC.